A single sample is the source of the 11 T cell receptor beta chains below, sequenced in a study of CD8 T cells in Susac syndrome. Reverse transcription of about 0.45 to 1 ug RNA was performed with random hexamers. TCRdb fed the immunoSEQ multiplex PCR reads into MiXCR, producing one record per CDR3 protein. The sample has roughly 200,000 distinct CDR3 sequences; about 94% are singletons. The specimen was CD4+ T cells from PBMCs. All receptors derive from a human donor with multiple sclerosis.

CDR3 residues: CASRPNELEAFF. CDR3 in DNA: TGTGCCAGCAGACCGAATGAGCTTGAAGCTTTCTTT. The chain combines TRBV6-6 with TRBJ1-1; D remains ambiguous. Trimming shortened V by 6 bases and J by 7 bases, and 12 bases separated the two germline ends. This CDR3 comprises 12 residues. Germline V gene sequence: CDR1 MNHNY, CDR2 SVGAGI (reference sequence).

CDR3 nucleotide sequence: TGCAGCGGGGGACAGATGAACACCGGGGAGCTGTTTTTT. As protein: CSGGQMNTGELFF. V is TRBV29-1 and J is TRBJ2-2; 7 bases line up with TRBD1. The CDR3 runs to 13 residues. The V segment lost 7 bases and the J segment 1 base; nucleotides outside the gene matches: 3. Germline loops: CDR1 SQVTM, CDR2 ANQGSEA.

The CDR3 here is CAWSVSPGRNDGYTF. CDR3 DNA: TGTGCCTGGAGTGTATCCCCCGGCCGGAATGATGGCTACACCTTC. The rearrangement joins TRBV30 to TRBJ1-2, with D unresolved. The V end lost 0 bases, the J end lost 6 bases, and 17 bases lay between the germline ends. The CDR3 totals 15 residues. The germline CDR1 and CDR2 sequences are GTSNPN and SVGIG (reference sequence).

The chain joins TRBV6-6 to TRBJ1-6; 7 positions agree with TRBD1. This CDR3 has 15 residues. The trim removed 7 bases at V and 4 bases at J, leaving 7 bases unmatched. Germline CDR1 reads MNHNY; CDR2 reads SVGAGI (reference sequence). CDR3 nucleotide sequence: TGTGCCAGCAAACCGGGACAGCGATATAATTCACCCCTCCACTTT. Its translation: CASKPGQRYNSPLHF.

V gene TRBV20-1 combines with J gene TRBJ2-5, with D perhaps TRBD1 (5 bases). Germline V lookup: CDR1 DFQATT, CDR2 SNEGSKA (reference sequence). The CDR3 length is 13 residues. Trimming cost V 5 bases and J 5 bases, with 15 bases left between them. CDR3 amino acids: CSAVDTQRETQYF. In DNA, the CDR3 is TGCAGTGCTGTGGACACCCAAAGGGAGACCCAGTACTTC.

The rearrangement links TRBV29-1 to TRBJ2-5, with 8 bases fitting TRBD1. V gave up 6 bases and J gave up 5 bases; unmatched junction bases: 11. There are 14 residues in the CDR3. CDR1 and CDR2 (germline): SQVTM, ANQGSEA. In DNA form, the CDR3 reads TGCAGCGTCGCACCGGGACAGGTTCGGGAGACCCAGTACTTC. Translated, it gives CSVAPGQVRETQYF. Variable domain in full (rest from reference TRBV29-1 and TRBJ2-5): SAVISQKPSRDICQRGTSLTIQCQVDSQVTMMFWYRQQPGQSLTLIATANQGSEATYESGFVIDKFPISRPNLTFSTLTVSNMSPEDSSIYLCSVAPGQVRETQYFGPGTRLLVL.

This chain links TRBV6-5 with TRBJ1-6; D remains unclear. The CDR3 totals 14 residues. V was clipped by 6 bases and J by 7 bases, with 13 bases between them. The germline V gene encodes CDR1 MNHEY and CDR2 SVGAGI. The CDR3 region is CASSLLGNNSPLHF. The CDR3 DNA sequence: TGTGCCAGCAGCCTCTTGGGGAACAATTCACCCCTCCACTTT.

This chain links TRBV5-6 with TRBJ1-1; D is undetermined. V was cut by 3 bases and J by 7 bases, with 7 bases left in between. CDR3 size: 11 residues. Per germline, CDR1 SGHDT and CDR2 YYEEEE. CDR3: CASSSRVEAFF. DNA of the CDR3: TGTGCCAGCAGCTCCCGGGTTGAAGCTTTCTTT.

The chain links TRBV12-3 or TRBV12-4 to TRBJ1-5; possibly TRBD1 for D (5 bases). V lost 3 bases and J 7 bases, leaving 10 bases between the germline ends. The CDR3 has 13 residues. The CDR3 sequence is CASSFLGDQPQHF. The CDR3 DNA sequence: TGTGCCAGCAGTTTCCTGGGGGACCAGCCCCAGCATTTT.

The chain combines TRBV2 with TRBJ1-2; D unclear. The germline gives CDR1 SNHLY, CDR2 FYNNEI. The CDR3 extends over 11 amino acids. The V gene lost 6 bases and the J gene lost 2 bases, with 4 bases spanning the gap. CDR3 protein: CASSFNYGYTF. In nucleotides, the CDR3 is TGTGCCAGCAGCTTCAACTATGGCTACACCTTC.

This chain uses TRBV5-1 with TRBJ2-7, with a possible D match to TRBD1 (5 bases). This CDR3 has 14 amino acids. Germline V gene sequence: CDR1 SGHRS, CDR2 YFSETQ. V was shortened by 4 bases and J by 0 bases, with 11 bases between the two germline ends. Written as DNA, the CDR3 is TGCGCCAGCAGCACCGACAGTCCCTCCTACGAGCAGTACTTC. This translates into CASSTDSPSYEQYF.